This T cell receptor (beta chain) was sequenced for a study of human T cells and chemical hapten exposure. About the research overall: A patient group, mainly female, showed alopecia areata, totalis or universalis. General study findings and limits: Expanded TCRs grouped into significantly more large CDR3 similarity clusters than controls produced. Sensitization with DPC brought no change to TCRs above 1 in 1000 in frequency.

TCRdb reprocessed the RACE reads via MiXCR and lists one record per CDR3 protein. Of about 80,000 distinct CDR3 sequences listed, about 15% are singletons. CDR3 size: 12 residues. The V and J ends lost 4 bases and 8 bases respectively, with 9 bases between them. Germline V gives CDR1 SGHTA, CDR2 FQGNSA. As concerns this clonotype: Its antigen is unknown.

Time point of the sample: pre-sensitization, week 0. Specified treatment: therapeutic diphenylcyclopropenone sensitization with weekly scalp DPC. The starting material, unfractionated whole blood, was used for total RNA extraction. Here the sequenced sample was whole blood, taken in connection with sensitization to the hapten diphenylcyclopropenone (DPC). The chain recombines TRBV7-2 with TRBJ2-1; D possibly corresponds to TRBD2 (5 bases). The source of this sequence is a woman in her forties or fifties with alopecia areata. Some clones in this sample may be carry-over from other donors' samples. CDR3 coding DNA: TGTGCCAGCAGCTCGGGGTTCGATGAGCAGTTCTTC. Translating it yields CASSSGFDEQFF.